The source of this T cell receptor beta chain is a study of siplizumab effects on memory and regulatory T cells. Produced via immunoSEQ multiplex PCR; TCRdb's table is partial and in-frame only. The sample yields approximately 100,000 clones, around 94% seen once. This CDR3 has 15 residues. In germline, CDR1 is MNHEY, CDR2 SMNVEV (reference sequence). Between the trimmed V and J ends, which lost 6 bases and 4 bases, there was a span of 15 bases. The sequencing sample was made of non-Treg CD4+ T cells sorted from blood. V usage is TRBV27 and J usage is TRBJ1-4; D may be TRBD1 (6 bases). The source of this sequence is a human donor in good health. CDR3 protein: CASRRGGQLNEKLFF. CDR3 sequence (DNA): TGTGCCAGCAGGAGGGGAGGACAGCTTAATGAAAAACTGTTTTTT.